This T cell receptor (beta chain) came from a study of blood T cells in healthy people across ages. Study outcomes and limitations: Per million T cells, TCR beta diversity dropped roughly linearly as age increased.

In regard to this clonotype: Its antigen is not known.

A second PCR of roughly 7 to 11 cycles used a sample-barcoded 5' primer and a J-beta primer mix. TCRdb ran MiXCR on the 5' RACE reads and lists one entry per CDR3 protein. The table lists approximately 780,000 distinct CDR3 sequences, 20% to 30% of them singletons. The same sample was also studied in work on T cells of mothers and their children. That paper states: Inherited differences only slightly affect thymic shaping of TCR recombination output.

Sequenced input: blood. This sequence originates from a boy aged 5-17 years in good health.

Here the CDR3 reads CSVEDPMTKYGGYEQYF. Written as DNA, the CDR3 is TGCAGCGTTGAAGATCCTATGACTAAGTATGGAGGTTACGAGCAGTACTTC. The J gene is TRBJ2-7, the V gene TRBV29-1; tentatively, D is TRBD2 (5 bases). With 0 bases removed from V and 4 bases from J, the gap between germline ends came to 22 bases. Germline assignment: CDR1 SQVTM and CDR2 ANQGSEA. The CDR3 totals 17 residues.